This T cell receptor (beta chain) appears in the sequencing data of a study of blood T cell repertoires in COVID-19. This clone was detected a few times. Per the original data handling: From reference gene primer amplification, estimates of nucleated cell counts were derived. Assay: immunoSEQ multiplex PCR; the TCRdb copy retains only in-frame clones and omits some. D and trimming were read from the DNA, whereas the V and J calls and clone size are those reported in that table. The repertoire holds 80,000 to 100,000 clones, with more than 65% as singletons. Germline CDR1 is LNHDA and CDR2 is SQIVND (reference sequence). V was pared by 4 bases and J by 6 bases, with 13 bases between. The CDR3 totals 14 residues.

V and J are TRBV19 and TRBJ2-1, with D possibly matching TRBD1 (6 bases). The clonotype comes from a man aged 55 to 70 with acute or convalescent COVID-19. Source material: peripheral blood. The CDR3 sequence: CASSNTGILNEQFF. The CDR3 DNA follows: TGTGCCAGTAGTAATACAGGGATCCTCAATGAGCAGTTCTTC.